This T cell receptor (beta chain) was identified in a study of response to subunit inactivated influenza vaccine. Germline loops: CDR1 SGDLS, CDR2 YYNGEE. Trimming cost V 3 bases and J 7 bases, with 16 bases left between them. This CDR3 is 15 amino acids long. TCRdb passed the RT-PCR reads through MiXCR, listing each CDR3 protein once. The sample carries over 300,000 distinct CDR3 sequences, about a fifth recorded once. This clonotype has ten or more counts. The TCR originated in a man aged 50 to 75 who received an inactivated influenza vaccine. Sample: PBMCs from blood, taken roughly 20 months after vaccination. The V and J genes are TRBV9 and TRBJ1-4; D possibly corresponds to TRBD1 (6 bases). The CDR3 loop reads CASSAAGGNGEKLFF. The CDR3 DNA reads TGTGCCAGCAGCGCGGCCGGGGGCAATGGTGAAAAACTGTTTTTT.